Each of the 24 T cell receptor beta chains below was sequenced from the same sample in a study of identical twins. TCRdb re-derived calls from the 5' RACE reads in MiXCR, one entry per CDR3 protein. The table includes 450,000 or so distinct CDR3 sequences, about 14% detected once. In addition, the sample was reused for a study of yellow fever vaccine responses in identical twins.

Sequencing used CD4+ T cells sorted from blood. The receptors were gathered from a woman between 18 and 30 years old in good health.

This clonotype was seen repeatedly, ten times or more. The CDR3 sequence is CSVEGSSRGERETQYF. The CDR3 DNA follows: TGCAGCGTTGAAGGGTCCTCCAGGGGTGAAAGAGAGACCCAGTACTTC. The chain is built from TRBV29-1 and TRBJ2-5; a possible D gene is TRBD1 (6 bases). Germline V CDR1 and CDR2: SQVTM, ANQGSEA. The CDR3 extends over 16 amino acids. Deletions cut 1 base from V and 4 bases from J, with 19 bases between. Based on the CDR3 plus reference TRBV29-1 and TRBJ2-5, the full variable domain is SAVISQKPSRDICQRGTSLTIQCQVDSQVTMMFWYRQQPGQSLTLIATANQGSEATYESGFVIDKFPISRPNLTFSTLTVSNMSPEDSSIYLCSVEGSSRGERETQYFGPGTRLLVL.

This CDR3 is CASSETLHEFF. DNA for the CDR3: TGTGCCAGCAGTGAGACCCTACATGAGTTCTTC. This sequence joins TRBV2 and TRBJ2-1, with no clear D. The germline CDR1 and CDR2 sequences are SNHLY and FYNNEI. The CDR3 is 11 amino acids. V was shortened by 3 bases and J by 14 bases, with 11 bases between the two germline ends.

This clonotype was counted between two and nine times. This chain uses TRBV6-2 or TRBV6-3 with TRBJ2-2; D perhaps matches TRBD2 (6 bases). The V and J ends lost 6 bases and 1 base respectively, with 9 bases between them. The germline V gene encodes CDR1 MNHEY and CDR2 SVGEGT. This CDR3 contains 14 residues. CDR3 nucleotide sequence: TGTGCCAGCAGGGGACTGGGGAACACCGGGGAGCTGTTTTTT. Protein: CASRGLGNTGELFF.

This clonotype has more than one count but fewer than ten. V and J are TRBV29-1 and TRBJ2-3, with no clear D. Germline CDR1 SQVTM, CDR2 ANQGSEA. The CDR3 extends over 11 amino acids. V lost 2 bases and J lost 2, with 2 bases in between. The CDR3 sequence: CSVEITDTQYF. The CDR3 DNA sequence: TGCAGCGTTGAAATCACAGATACGCAGTATTTT.

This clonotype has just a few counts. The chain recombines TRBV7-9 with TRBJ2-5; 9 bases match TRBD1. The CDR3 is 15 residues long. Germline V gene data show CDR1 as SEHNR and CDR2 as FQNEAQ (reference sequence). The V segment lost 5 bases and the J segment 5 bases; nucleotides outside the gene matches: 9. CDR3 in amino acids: CASSRPGQGIETQYF. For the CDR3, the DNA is TGTGCCAGCAGCCGACCGGGACAGGGAATCGAGACCCAGTACTTC.

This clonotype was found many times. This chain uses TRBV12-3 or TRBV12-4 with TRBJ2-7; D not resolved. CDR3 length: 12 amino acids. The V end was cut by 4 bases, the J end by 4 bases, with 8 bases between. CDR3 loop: CASSYGPYEQYF. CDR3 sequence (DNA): TGTGCCAGCAGTTACGGCCCATACGAGCAGTACTTC.

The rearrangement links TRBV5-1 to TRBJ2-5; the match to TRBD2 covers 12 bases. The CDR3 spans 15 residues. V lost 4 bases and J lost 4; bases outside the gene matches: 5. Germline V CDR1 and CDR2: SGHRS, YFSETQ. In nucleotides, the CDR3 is TGCGCCAGCAGCCCTAGCGGGGGGGTCGTAGAGACCCAGTACTTC. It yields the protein CASSPSGGVVETQYF.

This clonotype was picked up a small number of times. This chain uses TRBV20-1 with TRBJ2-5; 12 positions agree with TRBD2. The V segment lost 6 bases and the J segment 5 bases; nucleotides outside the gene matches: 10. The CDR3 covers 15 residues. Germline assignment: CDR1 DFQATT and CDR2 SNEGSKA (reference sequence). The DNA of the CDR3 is TGCAGTGCCGCCTCCCTAGCGGGAGGGTGGGAGACCCAGTACTTC. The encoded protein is CSAASLAGGWETQYF.

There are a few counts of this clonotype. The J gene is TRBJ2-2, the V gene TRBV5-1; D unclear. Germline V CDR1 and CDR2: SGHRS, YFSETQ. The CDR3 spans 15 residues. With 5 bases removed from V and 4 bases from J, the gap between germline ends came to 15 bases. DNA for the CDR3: TGCGCCAGCAGTCTGCGGAGCTCGGGCACCGGGGAGCTGTTTTTT. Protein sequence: CASSLRSSGTGELFF. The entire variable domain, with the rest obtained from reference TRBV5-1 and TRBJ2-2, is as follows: KAGVTQTPRYLIKTRGQQVTLSCSPISGHRSVSWYQQTPGQGLQFLFEYFSETQRNKGNFPGRFSGRQFSNSRSEMNVSTLELGDSALYLCASSLRSSGTGELFFGEGSRLTVL.

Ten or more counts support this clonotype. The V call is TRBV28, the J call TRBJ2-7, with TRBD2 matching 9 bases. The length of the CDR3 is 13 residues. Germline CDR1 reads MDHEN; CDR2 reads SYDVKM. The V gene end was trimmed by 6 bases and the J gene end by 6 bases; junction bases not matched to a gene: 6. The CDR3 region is CASREGLAGEQYF. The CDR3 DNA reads TGTGCCAGCAGAGAGGGACTAGCTGGCGAGCAGTACTTC.

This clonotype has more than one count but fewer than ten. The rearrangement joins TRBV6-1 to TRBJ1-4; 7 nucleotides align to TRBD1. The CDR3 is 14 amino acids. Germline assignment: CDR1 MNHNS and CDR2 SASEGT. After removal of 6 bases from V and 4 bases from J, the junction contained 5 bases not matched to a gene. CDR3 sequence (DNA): TGTGCCAGCAGCCTGGGACAGAGTAATGAAAAACTGTTTTTT. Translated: CASSLGQSNEKLFF.

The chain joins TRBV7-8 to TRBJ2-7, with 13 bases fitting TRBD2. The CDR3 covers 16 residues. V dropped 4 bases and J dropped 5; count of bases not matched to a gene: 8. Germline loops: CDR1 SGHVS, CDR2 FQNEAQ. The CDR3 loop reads CASSSSLAGGRNEQYF. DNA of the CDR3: TGTGCCAGCAGCTCCTCACTAGCGGGGGGGCGAAACGAGCAGTACTTC.

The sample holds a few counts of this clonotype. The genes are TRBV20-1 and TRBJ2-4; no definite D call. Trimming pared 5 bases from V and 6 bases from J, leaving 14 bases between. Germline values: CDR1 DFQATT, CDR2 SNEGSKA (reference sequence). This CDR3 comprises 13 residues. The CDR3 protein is CSADHRKGNIQYF. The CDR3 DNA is TGCAGTGCTGACCATAGGAAAGGAAACATTCAGTACTTC.

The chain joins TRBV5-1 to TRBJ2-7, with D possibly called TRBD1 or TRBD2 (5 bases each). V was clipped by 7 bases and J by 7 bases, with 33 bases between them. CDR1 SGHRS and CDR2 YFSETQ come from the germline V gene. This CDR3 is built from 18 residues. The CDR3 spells CASLTRGELFLEYKEQYF. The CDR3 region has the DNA TGCGCCAGCTTAACGAGGGGCGAGCTGTTTTTGGAGTATAAGGAGCAGTACTTC.

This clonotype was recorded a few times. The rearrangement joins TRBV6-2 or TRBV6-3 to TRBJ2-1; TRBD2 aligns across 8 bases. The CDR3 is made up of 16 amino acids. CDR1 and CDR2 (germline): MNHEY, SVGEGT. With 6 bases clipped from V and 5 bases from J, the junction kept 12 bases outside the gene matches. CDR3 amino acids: CASRPHGGALNNEQFF. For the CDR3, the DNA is TGTGCCAGCAGACCCCACGGGGGGGCGTTAAACAATGAGCAGTTCTTC.

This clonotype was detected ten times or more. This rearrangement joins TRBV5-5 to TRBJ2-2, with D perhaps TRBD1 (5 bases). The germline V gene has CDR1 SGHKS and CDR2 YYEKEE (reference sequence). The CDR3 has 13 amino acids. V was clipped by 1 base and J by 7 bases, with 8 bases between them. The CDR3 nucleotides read TGTGCCAGCAGCTTGATGGGGCTCGGGGAGCTGTTTTTT. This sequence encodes CASSLMGLGELFF.

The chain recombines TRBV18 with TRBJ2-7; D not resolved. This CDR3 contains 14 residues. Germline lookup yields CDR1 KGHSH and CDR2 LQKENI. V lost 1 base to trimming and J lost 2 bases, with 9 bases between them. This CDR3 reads CASSPRAVPYEQYF. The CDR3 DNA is TGTGCCAGCTCACCACGGGCCGTCCCCTACGAGCAGTACTTC.

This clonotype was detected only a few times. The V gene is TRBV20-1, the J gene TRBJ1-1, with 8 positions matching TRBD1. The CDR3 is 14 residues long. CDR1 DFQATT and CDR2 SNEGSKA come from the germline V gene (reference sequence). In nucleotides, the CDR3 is TGCATCTCCACCAAGGGGCAGGGACAGGATGAAGCTTTCTTT. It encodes CISTKGQGQDEAFF.

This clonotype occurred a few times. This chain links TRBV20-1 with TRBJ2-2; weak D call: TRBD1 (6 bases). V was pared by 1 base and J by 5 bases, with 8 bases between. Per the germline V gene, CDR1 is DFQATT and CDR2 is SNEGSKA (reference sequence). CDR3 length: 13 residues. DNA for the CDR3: TGCAGTGCTAGAGCAGGGGTGACCGGGGAGCTGTTTTTT. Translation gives CSARAGVTGELFF.

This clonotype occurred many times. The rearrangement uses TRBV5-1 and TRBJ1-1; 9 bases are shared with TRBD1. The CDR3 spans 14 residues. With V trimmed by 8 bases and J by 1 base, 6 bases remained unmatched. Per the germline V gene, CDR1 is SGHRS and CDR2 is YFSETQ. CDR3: CASVQGAANTEAFF. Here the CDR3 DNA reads TGCGCCAGTGTACAGGGGGCGGCGAACACTGAAGCTTTCTTT.

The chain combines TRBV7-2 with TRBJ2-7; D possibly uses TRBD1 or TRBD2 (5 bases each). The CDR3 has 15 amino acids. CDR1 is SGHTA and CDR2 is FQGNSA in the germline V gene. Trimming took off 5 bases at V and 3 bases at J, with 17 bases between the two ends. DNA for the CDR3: TGTGCCAGCAGCCCGAGACCGGGACCTAACTACGAGCAGTACTTC. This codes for CASSPRPGPNYEQYF. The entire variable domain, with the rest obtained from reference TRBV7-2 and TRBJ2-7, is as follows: GAGVSQSPSNKVTEKGKDVELRCDPISGHTALYWYRQSLGQGLEFLIYFQGNSAPDKSGLPSDRFSAERTGGSVSTLTIQRTQQEDSAVYLCASSPRPGPNYEQYFGPGTRLTVT.

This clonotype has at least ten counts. The chain's CDR3 is CATSDPGGAKSYNEQFF. DNA of the CDR3: TGTGCCACCAGTGATCCAGGGGGCGCTAAGTCCTACAATGAGCAGTTCTTC. This chain joins TRBV24-1 and TRBJ2-1, with 8 bases that match TRBD1. V trimming: 3 bases; J trimming: 1 base; junction bases outside the gene matches: 7. Germline CDR1 and CDR2: KGHDR and SFDVKD. The CDR3 runs 17 residues.

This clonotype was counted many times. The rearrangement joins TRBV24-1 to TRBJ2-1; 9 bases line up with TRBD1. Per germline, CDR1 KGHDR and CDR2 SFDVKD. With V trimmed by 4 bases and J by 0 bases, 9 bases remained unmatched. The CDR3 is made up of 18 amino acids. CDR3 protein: CATSDTTGGDSSYNEQFF. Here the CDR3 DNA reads TGTGCCACCAGTGACACGACAGGGGGTGATAGCTCCTACAATGAGCAGTTCTTC.

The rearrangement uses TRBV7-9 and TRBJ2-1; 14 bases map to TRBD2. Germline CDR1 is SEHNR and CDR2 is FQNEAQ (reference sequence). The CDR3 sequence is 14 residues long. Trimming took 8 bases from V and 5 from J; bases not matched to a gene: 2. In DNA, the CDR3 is TGTGCCAGCGGACTAGCGGGAGGCCACAATGAGCAGTTCTTC. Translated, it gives CASGLAGGHNEQFF.